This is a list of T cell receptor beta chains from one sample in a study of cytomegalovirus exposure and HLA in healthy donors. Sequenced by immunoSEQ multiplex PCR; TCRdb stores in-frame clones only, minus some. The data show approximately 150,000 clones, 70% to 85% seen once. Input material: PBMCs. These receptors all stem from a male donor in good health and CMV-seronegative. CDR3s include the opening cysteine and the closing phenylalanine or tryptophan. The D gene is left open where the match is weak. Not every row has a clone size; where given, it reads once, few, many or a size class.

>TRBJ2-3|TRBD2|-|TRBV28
TGTGCCAGCAGTCCCCGGACTAGAAGCACAGATACGCAGTATTTT
CASSPRTRSTDTQYF
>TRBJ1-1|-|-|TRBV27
TGTGCCAGCAGTTTGTACAGGCTGAACACTGAAGCTTTCTTT
CASSLYRLNTEAFF
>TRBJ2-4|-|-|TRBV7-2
TGTGCCAGCAGCCCCGCACAGGGTACAAGCATTCAGTACTTC
CASSPAQGTSIQYF
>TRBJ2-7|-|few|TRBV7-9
TGTGCCAGCAGCCCCCCCGTTACCTACGAGCAGTACTTC
CASSPPVTYEQYF
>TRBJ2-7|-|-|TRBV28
TGTGCCAGCAGTTTCGCCAGCTCCTACGAGCAGTACTTC
CASSFASSYEQYF
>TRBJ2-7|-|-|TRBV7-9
TGTGCCAGCAGCCCCGGACTGATCTCCTACGAGCAGTACTTC
CASSPGLISYEQYF
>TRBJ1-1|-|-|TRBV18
TGTGCCAGCTCACCACCGTCGGGAGCGGCGAACACTGAAGCTTTCTTT
CASSPPSGAANTEAFF
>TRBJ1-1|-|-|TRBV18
TGTGCCAGCTCACCATTCAGGGGAATGAACACTGAAGCTTTCTTT
CASSPFRGMNTEAFF
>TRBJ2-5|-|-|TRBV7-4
TGTGCCAGCAGCTTAGAAACGGGTAGGGGAGAGACCCAGTACTTC
CASSLETGRGETQYF
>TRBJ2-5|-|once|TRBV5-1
TGCGCCAGCAGCTTCTCTGGGGGCAGAGAGACCCAGTACTTC
CASSFSGGRETQYF
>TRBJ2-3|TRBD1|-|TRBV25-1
TGTGCCAGCACCCCACGGGACAGCATCACAGATACGCAGTATTTT
CASTPRDSITDTQYF
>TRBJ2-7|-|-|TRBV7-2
TGTGCCAGCAGACCATCCGGGACATTCTACGAGCAGTACTTC
CASRPSGTFYEQYF
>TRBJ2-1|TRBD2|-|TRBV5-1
TGCGCCAGCAGCTTGGATAGCGGGAGCTCCTACAATGAGCAGTTCTTC
CASSLDSGSSYNEQFF
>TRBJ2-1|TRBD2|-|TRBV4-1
TGCGCCAGCAGCCAAGTGAGTAGCGGGAGGCCAAAGGAGCAGTTCTTC
CASSQVSSGRPKEQFF
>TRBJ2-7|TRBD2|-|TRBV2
TGTGCCAGCAGTGAAGGTAGCGGGAGCCCCTACGAGCAGTACTTC
CASSEGSGSPYEQYF
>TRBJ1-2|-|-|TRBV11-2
TGTGCCAGCAGCTTAGTTGGGGGCGGCTACACCTTC
CASSLVGGGYTF
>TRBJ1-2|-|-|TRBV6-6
TGTGCCAGCACGGTTGAGGAGATGGGCTACACCTTC
CASTVEEMGYTF
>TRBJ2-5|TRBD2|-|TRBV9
TGTGCCAGCAGCGTCTCTAGCGGGCTACGGGAGACCCAGTACTTC
CASSVSSGLRETQYF
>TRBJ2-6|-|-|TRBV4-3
TGCGCCAGCAGCCAGCAGGGGTCGGGGGCCAACGTCCTGACTTTC
CASSQQGSGANVLTF
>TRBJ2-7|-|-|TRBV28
TGTGCCAGCAGTCTGACAGGCTATAGGTCCTACGAGCAGTACTTC
CASSLTGYRSYEQYF
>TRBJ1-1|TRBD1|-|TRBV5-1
TGCGCCAGCCGGCGACAGGGGGCGACGCTGAACACTGAAGCTTTCTTT
CASRRQGATLNTEAFF
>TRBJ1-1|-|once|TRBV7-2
TGTGCCAGCAGCTTAGCGCCTGGCGCTTTCTTT
CASSLAPGAFF
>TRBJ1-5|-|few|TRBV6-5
TGTGCCAGCAGTTTGGGGCCTGTGAATCAGCCCCAGCATTTT
CASSLGPVNQPQHF
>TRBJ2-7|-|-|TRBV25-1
TGTGCCAGCAGGGCAGGTACCTACGAGCAGTACTTC
CASRAGTYEQYF
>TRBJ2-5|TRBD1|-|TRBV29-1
TGCAGCGTTCGTAAGAACAGGGGAACCCAAGAGACCCAGTACTTC
CSVRKNRGTQETQYF
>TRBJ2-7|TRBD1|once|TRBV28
TGTGCCAGCCACCGGGACAGCTCCTACGAGCAGTACTTC
CASHRDSSYEQYF
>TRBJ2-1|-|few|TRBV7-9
TGTGCCAGCAGCCCACGTAGCGGCAATGAGCAGTTCTTC
CASSPRSGNEQFF
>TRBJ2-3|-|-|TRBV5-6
TGTGCCAGCAGCACAGGGACTACCCCCCTTCTCACAGATACGCAGTATTTT
CASSTGTTPLLTDTQYF
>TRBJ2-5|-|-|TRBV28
TGTGCCAGCAGCGTGGCGGGCAGCCGGCAAGAGACCCAGTACTTC
CASSVAGSRQETQYF
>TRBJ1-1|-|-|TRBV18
TGTGCCAGCTCACCCCGGGGGGGCACTGAAGCTTTCTTT
CASSPRGGTEAFF
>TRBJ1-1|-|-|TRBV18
TGTGCCAGCTCACCCCTGGGACTCAACATGGAGGAAGCTTTCTTT
CASSPLGLNMEEAFF
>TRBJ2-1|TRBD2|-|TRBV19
TGTGCCAGTAGTATAACGGGAGGTATCAATGAGCAGTTCTTC
CASSITGGINEQFF
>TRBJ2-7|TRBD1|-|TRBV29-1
TGCAGCGTTGATGGGGGGCGGACAGGGAGGTACGAGCAGCACTTC
CSVDGGRTGRYEQHF
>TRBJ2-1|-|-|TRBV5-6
TGTGCCAGCAGCTTGGCCTTGTCGGGTTTATCCTACAATGAGCAGTTCTTC
CASSLALSGLSYNEQFF
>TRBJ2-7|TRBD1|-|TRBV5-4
TGTGCCAGCAGAGACCGGGACAGTTCCTACGAGCAGTACTTC
CASRDRDSSYEQYF
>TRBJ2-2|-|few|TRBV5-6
TGTGCCAGCAGCTTTGGGGGCCCCGGGGAGCTGTTTTTT
CASSFGGPGELFF
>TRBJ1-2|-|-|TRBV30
TGTGCCTGGTCCCAAAACAGGGAAGGTGGCTACACCTTC
CAWSQNREGGYTF
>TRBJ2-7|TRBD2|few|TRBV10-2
TGCGCCAGCAGTGATAGGGGAGGGGTTGAGGGCGCCCACGAGCAGTACTTC
CASSDRGGVEGAHEQYF
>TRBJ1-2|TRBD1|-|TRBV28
TGTGCCAGCGTGACAAAAGGGGACAGGGCCAGGCGCTATGGCTACACCTTC
CASVTKGDRARRYGYTF
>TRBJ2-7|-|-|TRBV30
TGTGCCTGGAGTGTAACCGGGTACGAGCAGTACTTC
CAWSVTGYEQYF
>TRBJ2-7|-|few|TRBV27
TGTGCCAGCTCCCCCGGAGGGGCCACCTACGAGCAGTACTTC
CASSPGGATYEQYF
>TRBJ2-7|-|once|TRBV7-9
TGTTCCAGCAGCTTCACGCAAGGCAGGGGCCTCTACGAGCAGTACTTC
CSSSFTQGRGLYEQYF
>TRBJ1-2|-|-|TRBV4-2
TGTGCCAGCAGCCAAGGGACAGTTAAGAACTATGGCTACACCTTC
CASSQGTVKNYGYTF
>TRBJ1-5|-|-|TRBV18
TGTGCCAGCTCACCTGGAGGGAACAATCAGCCCCAGCATTTT
CASSPGGNNQPQHF